These 17 T cell receptor beta chains were sequenced from one sample in a study of Ad26.COV2.S vaccination and SARS-CoV-2 variants. Measured with immunoSEQ multiplex PCR; TCRdb has only the in-frame clones, and not every one. The sample records more than 300,000 clones, just over 85% being singletons. Sample treatment: some 20 received Ad26.COV2.S at low or high dose, single or two shots; about 5 received placebo; per-sample allocation not given. It was on day 63 after the first vaccine or placebo injection that samples were taken. The source was peripheral blood, collected in a trial of Ad26.COV2.S vaccine versus placebo. The receptors were gathered from a person between 18 and 65 years old who received the Ad26.COV2.S COVID-19 vaccine or a placebo.

This sequence joins TRBV11-3 and TRBJ1-1, with D hard to call. Looked up from germline, CDR1 is SGHNT and CDR2 is YENEEA. V shed 1 base and J shed 2 bases, with 5 bases lying between them. This CDR3 is 13 amino acids long. The CDR3, as DNA: TGTGCCAGCAGCTTAGGTCTAAACACTGAAGCTTTCTTT. Protein: CASSLGLNTEAFF.

The chain joins TRBV2 to TRBJ1-2; D is perhaps TRBD1 (6 bases). CDR1 is SNHLY, CDR2 FYNNEI, per germline. The CDR3 totals 13 residues. Trimming removed 10 bases at V and 4 bases at J, with 16 bases between. The CDR3 coding sequence is TGTGCCACCACGGGGAGGGACACCTATGGCTACACCTTC. Translated: CATTGRDTYGYTF.

This chain joins TRBV3-1 (or the pseudogene TRBV3-2) and TRBJ2-7; perhaps TRBD1 as D (6 bases). The CDR3 contains 16 residues. In germline, CDR1 is LGHDT, CDR2 YNNKEL (reference sequence). V lost 1 base to trimming and J lost 3 bases, with 16 bases between them. CDR3 DNA sequence: TGTGCCAGCAGCCAAGGAATAGGGACAACCCACTACGAGCAGTACTTC. This sequence encodes CASSQGIGTTHYEQYF.

V usage is TRBV6-2 or TRBV6-3 and J usage is TRBJ2-1; TRBD2 matches at 7 bases. This CDR3 contains 17 residues. The V and J ends lost 5 bases and 0 bases, in that order; junction bases with no gene match: 10. Looked up from germline, CDR1 is MNHEY and CDR2 is SVGEGT. The DNA for the CDR3 is TGTGCCAGCAGTACCGCCGTGGCTAGCGGCTCCTACAATGAGCAGTTCTTC. Amino acid sequence: CASSTAVASGSYNEQFF.

Of note for this clone: At the DNA level, this CDR3 is encoded by other sequences in the same sample as well. The gene calls are TRBV5-4 and TRBJ1-1; D is unresolved. The CDR3 is 13 amino acids. Trimming left V 0 bases short and J 3 bases short, with 6 bases between. In germline, CDR1 is SGHNT, CDR2 YYREEE (reference sequence). The CDR3 protein is CASSLAADTEAFF. CDR3 nucleotides: TGTGCCAGCAGCTTGGCGGCAGACACTGAAGCTTTCTTT. Full variable domain (rest looked up from reference TRBV5-4 and TRBJ1-1): ETGVTQSPTHLIKTRGQQVTLRCSSQSGHNTVSWYQQALGQGPQFIFQYYREEENGRGNFPPRFSGLQFPNYSSELNVNALELDDSALYLCASSLAADTEAFFGQGTRLTVV.

The rearrangement uses TRBV7-8 and TRBJ2-7; D tentatively reads TRBD1 or TRBD2 (6 bases each). From germline, CDR1 is SGHVS and CDR2 FQNEAQ. The V and J ends lost 6 bases and 2 bases respectively, with 17 bases between them. The CDR3 spans 15 residues. The CDR3 is CASSYRGPIPYEQYF. CDR3 coding DNA: TGTGCCAGCAGTTATCGGGGGCCAATCCCCTACGAGCAGTACTTC.

DNA of the CDR3: TGTGCCACCAGTGACCCTCAAGGGGGCTACACCTTC. Amino acids: CATSDPQGGYTF. The chain has TRBV24-1 and TRBJ1-2; D is unresolved. Between the trimmed V and J ends, which lost 4 bases and 8 bases, there was a span of 10 bases. Germline CDR1 reads KGHDR; CDR2 reads SFDVKD. CDR3 length: 12 residues.

This chain links TRBV7-2 with TRBJ1-3; no clear D. This CDR3 has 17 residues. The V gene lost 5 bases and the J gene lost 0 bases, with 17 bases spanning the gap. Germline-derived CDR1 and CDR2 are SGHTA and FQGNSA. The chain's CDR3 is CASSGRVVMSSGNTIYF. The CDR3 nucleotides read TGTGCCAGCAGCGGACGGGTCGTAATGAGCTCTGGAAACACCATATATTTT.

The chain joins TRBV4-3 to TRBJ1-6; no reliable D call. Germline CDR1 is LGHNA and CDR2 is YSLEER. Trimming stripped 0 bases from V and 9 bases from J, with 9 bases between. The CDR3 has 14 residues. This chain's CDR3 is CASSQEGQSSPLHF. For the CDR3, the DNA is TGCGCCAGCAGCCAAGAAGGTCAATCTTCACCCCTCCACTTT.

The chain links TRBV11-2 to TRBJ1-2; D is ambiguous. CDR3 length equals 15 residues. CDR1 SGHAT and CDR2 FQNNGV come from the germline V gene. The V end lost 1 base, the J end lost 5 bases, and 14 bases lay between the germline ends. Here the CDR3 DNA reads TGTGCCAGCAGCTTAGCGTCGGACCCGGTTTATGGCTACACCTTC. Its protein is CASSLASDPVYGYTF.

V usage is TRBV2 and J usage is TRBJ1-2; D perhaps matches TRBD1 (6 bases). Germline lookup yields CDR1 SNHLY and CDR2 FYNNEI. The CDR3 has 13 amino acids. V dropped 2 bases and J dropped 4 bases, with 8 bases sitting between them. CDR3 DNA: TGTGCCAGCAGTGAAAACAGGGTCTATGGCTACACCTTC. This translates into CASSENRVYGYTF.

This clone was counted a single time. The chain employs TRBV20-1 and TRBJ1-1; D uncertain. The CDR3 runs to 11 residues. The V gene lost 6 bases and the J gene lost 6 bases, with 11 bases spanning the gap. CDR1 is DFQATT and CDR2 is SNEGSKA in the germline V gene (reference sequence). The CDR3 DNA sequence: TGCAGTGCCGACGGGGTCCCTGAAGCTTTCTTT. It is translated as CSADGVPEAFF.

In this sample, this clone turned up a few times. The chain recombines TRBV2 with TRBJ2-1; tentatively, D is TRBD2 (6 bases). Trimming stripped 6 bases from V and 7 bases from J, with 13 bases between. CDR3 length: 13 residues. Germline values: CDR1 SNHLY, CDR2 FYNNEI. This CDR3 reads CASSRDLRNEQFF. DNA for the CDR3: TGTGCCAGCAGCCGGGACTTGCGGAATGAGCAGTTCTTC.

V is TRBV10-1 and J is TRBJ2-4; TRBD2 matches 9 bases. CDR1 WNHNN and CDR2 SYGVQD come from the germline V gene (reference sequence). J gave up 4 bases and V 0 bases, and 10 bases lay outside the gene matches. The CDR3 consists of 18 residues. CDR3 coding DNA: TGCGCCAGCAGTGAGTCGGGAGCAGCGGGGGGCATAAAAAACATTCAGTACTTC. Its translation is CASSESGAAGGIKNIQYF.

This clone was found a few times. V usage is TRBV28 and J usage is TRBJ1-5, with 8 bases that match TRBD1. V lost 6 bases to trimming and J lost 3 bases; unmatched junction nucleotides: 7. From germline, CDR1 is MDHEN and CDR2 SYDVKM. CDR3 length equals 15 residues. CDR3 DNA: TGTGCCAGCAGCTCAGGGGGCTTGGACAATCAGCCCCAGCATTTT. Translation: CASSSGGLDNQPQHF.

The genes are TRBV7-2 and TRBJ1-5; no clear D gene. Trimming took off 3 bases at V and 4 bases at J, with 13 bases between the two ends. The CDR3 contains 15 residues. Looked up from germline, CDR1 is SGHTA and CDR2 is FQGNSA. CDR3: CASSLVSGRNQPQHF. The CDR3 DNA is TGTGCCAGCAGCTTGGTATCGGGTAGGAATCAGCCCCAGCATTTT.

This clone was detected a few times. The chain links TRBV3-1 (or the pseudogene TRBV3-2) to TRBJ1-2; 8 bases line up with TRBD1. CDR3 size: 17 residues. V lost 0 bases and J lost 4; bases outside the gene matches: 10. The germline V gene encodes CDR1 LGHDT and CDR2 YNNKEL (reference sequence). The CDR3 sequence: CASSQESLQGASYGYTF. For the CDR3, the DNA is TGTGCCAGCAGCCAAGAAAGCCTGCAGGGGGCTAGCTATGGCTACACCTTC.